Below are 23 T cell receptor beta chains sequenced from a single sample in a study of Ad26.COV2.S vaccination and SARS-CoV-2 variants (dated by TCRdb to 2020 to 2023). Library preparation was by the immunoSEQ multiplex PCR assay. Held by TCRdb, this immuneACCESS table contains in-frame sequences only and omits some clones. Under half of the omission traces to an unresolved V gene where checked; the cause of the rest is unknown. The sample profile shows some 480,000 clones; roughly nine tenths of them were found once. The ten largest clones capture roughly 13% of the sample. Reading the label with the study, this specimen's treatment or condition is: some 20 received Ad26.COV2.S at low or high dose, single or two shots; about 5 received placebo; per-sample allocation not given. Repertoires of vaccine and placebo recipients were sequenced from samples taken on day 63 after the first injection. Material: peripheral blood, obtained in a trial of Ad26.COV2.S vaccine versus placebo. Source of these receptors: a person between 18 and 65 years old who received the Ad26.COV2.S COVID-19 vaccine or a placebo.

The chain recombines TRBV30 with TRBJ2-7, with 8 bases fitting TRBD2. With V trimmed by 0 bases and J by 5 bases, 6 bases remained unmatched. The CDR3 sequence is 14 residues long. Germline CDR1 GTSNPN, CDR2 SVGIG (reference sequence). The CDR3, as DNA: TGTGCCTGGAGTGTGTCCGGGAGGGCTAACGAGCAGTACTTC. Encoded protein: CAWSVSGRANEQYF.

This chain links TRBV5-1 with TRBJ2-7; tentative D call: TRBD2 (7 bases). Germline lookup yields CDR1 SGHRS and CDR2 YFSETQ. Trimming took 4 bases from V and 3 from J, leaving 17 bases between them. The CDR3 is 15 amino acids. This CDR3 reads CASSTGASGVYEQYF. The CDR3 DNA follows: TGCGCCAGCAGCACGGGGGCCAGCGGGGTCTACGAGCAGTACTTC.

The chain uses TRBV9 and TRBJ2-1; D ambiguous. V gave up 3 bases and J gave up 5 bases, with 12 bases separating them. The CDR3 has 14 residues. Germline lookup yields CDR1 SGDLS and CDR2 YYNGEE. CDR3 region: CASSAYPRDNEQFF. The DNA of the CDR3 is TGTGCCAGCAGCGCCTACCCCAGAGACAATGAGCAGTTCTTC.

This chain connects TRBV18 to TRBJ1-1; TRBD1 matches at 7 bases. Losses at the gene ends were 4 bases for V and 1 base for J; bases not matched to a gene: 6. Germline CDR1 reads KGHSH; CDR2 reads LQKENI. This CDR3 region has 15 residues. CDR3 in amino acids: CASSQAQGGNTEAFF. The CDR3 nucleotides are TGTGCCAGCTCACAGGCTCAGGGGGGGAACACTGAAGCTTTCTTT. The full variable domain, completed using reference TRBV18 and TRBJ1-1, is NAGVMQNPRHLVRRRGQEARLRCSPMKGHSHVYWYRQLPEEGLKFMVYLQKENIIDESGMPKERFSAEFPKEGPSILRIQQVVRGDSAAYFCASSQAQGGNTEAFFGQGTRLTVV.

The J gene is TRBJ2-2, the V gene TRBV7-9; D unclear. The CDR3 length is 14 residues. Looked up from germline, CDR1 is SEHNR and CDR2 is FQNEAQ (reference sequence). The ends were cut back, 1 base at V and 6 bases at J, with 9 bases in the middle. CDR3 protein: CASSLGTEAGELFF. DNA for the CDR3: TGTGCCAGCAGCTTAGGTACAGAGGCCGGGGAGCTGTTTTTT.

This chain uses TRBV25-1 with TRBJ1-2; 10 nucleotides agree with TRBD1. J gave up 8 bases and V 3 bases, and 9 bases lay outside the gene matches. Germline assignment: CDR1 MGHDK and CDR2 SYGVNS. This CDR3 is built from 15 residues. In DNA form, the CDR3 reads TGTGCCAGCAGTGATACCGGGACAGGGGTTATGGGCTACACCTTC. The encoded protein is CASSDTGTGVMGYTF.

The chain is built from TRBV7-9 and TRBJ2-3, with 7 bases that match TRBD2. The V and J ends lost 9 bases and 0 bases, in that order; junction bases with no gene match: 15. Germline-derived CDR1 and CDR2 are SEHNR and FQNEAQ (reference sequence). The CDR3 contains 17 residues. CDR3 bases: TGTGCCAGTCCCGAAGGTGCGGGCGGGGGAAGCACAGATACGCAGTATTTT. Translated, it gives CASPEGAGGGSTDTQYF.

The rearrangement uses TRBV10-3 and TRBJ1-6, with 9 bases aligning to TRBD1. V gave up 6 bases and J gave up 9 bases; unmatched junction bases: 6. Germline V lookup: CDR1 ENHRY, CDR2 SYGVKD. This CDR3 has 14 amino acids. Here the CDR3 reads CAIRRDRDRSPLHF. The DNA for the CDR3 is TGTGCCATCAGGAGGGACAGGGATCGTTCACCCCTCCACTTT.

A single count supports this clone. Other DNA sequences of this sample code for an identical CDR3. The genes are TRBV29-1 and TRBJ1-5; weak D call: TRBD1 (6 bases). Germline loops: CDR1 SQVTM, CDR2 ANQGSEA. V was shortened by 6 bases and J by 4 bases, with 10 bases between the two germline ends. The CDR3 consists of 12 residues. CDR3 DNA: TGCAGCGTGGGGGGCGAGAATCAGCCCCAGCATTTT. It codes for CSVGGENQPQHF.

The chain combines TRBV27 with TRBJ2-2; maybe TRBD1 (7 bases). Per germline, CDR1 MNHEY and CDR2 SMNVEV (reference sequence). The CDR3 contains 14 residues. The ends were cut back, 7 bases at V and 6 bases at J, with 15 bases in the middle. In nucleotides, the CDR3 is TGTGCCAGCAACCGTCAGGGGGGTTCCGGGGAGCTGTTTTTT. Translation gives CASNRQGGSGELFF.

The chain's CDR3 is CASSLEVFSEQYF. The DNA of the CDR3 is TGTGCCAGCAGCTTGGAGGTCTTCTCCGAGCAGTACTTC. The gene calls are TRBV5-4 and TRBJ2-7, with no clear D. V was cut by 0 bases and J by 6 bases, with 10 bases left in between. The germline CDR1 and CDR2 sequences are SGHNT and YYREEE (reference sequence). The CDR3 consists of 13 residues.

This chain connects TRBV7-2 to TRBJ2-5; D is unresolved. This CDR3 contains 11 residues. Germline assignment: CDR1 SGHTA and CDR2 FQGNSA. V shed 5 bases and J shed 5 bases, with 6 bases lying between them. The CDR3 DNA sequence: TGTGCCAGCAGCCCGAGCGAGACCCAGTACTTC. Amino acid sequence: CASSPSETQYF.

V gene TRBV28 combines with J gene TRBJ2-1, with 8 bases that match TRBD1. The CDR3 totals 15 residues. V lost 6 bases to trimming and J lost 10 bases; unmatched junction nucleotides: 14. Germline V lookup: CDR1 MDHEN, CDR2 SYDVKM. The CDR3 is CASSSSGQGRDEQFF. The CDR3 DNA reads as TGTGCCAGCAGCTCCTCTGGACAGGGACGAGACGAGCAGTTCTTC. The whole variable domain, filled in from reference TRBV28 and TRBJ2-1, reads DVKVTQSSRYLVKRTGEKVFLECVQDMDHENMFWYRQDPGLGLRLIYFSYDVKMKEKGDIPEGYSVSREKKERFSLILESASTNQTSMYLCASSSSGQGRDEQFFGPGTRLTVL.

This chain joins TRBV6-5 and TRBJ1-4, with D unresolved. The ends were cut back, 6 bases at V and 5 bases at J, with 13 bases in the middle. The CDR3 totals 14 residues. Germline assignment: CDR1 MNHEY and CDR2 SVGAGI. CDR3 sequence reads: CASRTGEKNEKLFF. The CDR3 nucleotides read TGTGCCAGCAGAACCGGGGAAAAAAATGAAAAACTGTTTTTT.

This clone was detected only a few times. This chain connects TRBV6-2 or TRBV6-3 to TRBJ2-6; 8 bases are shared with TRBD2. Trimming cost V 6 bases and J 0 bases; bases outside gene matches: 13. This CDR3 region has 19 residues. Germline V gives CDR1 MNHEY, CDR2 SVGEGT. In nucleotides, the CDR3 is TGTGCCAGCAGCCGAACGCTGGGCGGGAGGAGCTCTGGGGCCAACGTCCTGACTTTC. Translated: CASSRTLGGRSSGANVLTF.

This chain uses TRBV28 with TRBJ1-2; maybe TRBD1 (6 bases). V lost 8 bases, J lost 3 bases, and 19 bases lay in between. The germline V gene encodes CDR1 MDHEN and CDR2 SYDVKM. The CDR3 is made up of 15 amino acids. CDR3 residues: CASQRDTGGDYGYTF. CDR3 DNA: TGTGCCAGCCAACGGGACACGGGAGGGGACTATGGCTACACCTTC.

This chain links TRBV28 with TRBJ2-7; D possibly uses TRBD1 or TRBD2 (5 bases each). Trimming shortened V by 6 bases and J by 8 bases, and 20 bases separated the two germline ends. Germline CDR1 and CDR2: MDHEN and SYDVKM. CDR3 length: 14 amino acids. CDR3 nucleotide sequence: TGTGCCAGCAGCCAGAGGGGTCCAGGGATCAAGCAGTACTTC. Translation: CASSQRGPGIKQYF.

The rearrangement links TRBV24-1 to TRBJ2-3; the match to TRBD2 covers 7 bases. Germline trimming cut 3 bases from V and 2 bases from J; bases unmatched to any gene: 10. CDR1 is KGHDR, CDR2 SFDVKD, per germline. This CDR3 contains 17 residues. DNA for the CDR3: TGTGCCACCAGTGATCCTGGGAGTAGCGGGCTCACAGATACGCAGTATTTT. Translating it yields CATSDPGSSGLTDTQYF.

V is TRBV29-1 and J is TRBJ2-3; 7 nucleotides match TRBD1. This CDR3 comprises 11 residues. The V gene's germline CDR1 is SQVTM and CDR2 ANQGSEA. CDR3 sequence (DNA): TGCACAACAGGGGCCACAGATACGCAGTATTTT. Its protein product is CTTGATDTQYF.

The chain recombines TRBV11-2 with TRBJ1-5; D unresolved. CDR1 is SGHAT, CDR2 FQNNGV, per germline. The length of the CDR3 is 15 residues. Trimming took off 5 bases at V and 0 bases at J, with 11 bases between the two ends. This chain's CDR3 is CASSLGLNSNQPQHF. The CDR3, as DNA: TGTGCCAGCAGCCTAGGACTGAATAGCAATCAGCCCCAGCATTTT.

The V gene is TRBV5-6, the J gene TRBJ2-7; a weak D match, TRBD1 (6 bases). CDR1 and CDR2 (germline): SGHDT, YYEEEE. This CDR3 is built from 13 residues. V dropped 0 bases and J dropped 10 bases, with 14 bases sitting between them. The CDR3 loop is CASSLGRGREQYF. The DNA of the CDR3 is TGTGCCAGCAGCTTGGGCAGGGGCCGCGAACAGTACTTC.

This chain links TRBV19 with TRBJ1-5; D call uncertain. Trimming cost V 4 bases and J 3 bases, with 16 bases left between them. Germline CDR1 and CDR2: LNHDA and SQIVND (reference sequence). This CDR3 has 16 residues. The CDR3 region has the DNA TGTGCCAGTAGTACCCACAGCGGACCCCACAATCAGCCCCAGCATTTT. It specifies CASSTHSGPHNQPQHF.

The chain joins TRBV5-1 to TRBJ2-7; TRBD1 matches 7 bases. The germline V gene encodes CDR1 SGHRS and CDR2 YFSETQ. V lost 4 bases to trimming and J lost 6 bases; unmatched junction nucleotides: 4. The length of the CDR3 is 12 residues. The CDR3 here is CASSPTGPEQYF. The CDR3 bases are TGCGCCAGCAGCCCGACAGGGCCCGAGCAGTACTTC.